Listed below are T cell receptor beta chains from one sample, sequenced in a study of T cells after yellow fever vaccination. TCRdb reprocessed the 5' RACE reads with MiXCR, giving one entry per CDR3 protein. Here the sample spans 450,000 to 600,000 distinct CDR3 sequences, about 17% being singletons. The sample consisted of PBMCs, taken about 5 days after the first yellow fever vaccination. Receptors originate from a man aged 18 to 29 who received the YFV17D yellow fever vaccine. CDR3s include the opening cysteine and the closing phenylalanine or tryptophan. A D gene is named only where the DNA matches it firmly. Only part of the rows carry a size: once, few, many, or a class if the clone is expanded.

V,D,size,J,DNA,CDR3
TRBV28,TRBD1,.,TRBJ1-4,TGTGCCAGCAGGGGCCACGGGACAGCGAATGAAAAACTGTTTTTT,CASRGHGTANEKLFF
TRBV7-2,TRBD2,.,TRBJ2-7,TGTGCCAGCAGCTTAGGGGAGGGGTTGTACGAGCAGTACTTC,CASSLGEGLYEQYF
TRBV12-3/TRBV12-4,.,many,TRBJ2-2,TGTGCCAGCAGTTTCCCTAAGGGGGGGGCCGGGGAGCTGTTTTTT,CASSFPKGGAGELFF
TRBV7-2,.,few,TRBJ2-7,TGTGCCAGCAGCTTCAGGGGGGACGGGGGCGCACAGTACTTC,CASSFRGDGGAQYF
TRBV11-2,.,few,TRBJ1-1,TGTGCCAGCAGCCCCTTGAGATCCACACTGAACACTGAAGCTTTCTTT,CASSPLRSTLNTEAFF
TRBV7-9,.,.,TRBJ2-1,TGTGCCAGCAGCTCGAATGTCGAGCAGTTCTTC,CASSSNVEQFF
TRBV9,.,few,TRBJ2-3,TGTGCCAGCAGCGTAGATCTAGTATCAGATACGCAGTATTTT,CASSVDLVSDTQYF
TRBV5-1,.,.,TRBJ1-6,TGCGCCAGCAGCTTGGCCGGAGTTTCACCCCTCCACTTT,CASSLAGVSPLHF
TRBV7-8,.,few,TRBJ2-7,TGTGCCAGCAGCTTAGATCCGAACGAGCAGTACTTC,CASSLDPNEQYF
TRBV7-3,.,.,TRBJ2-3,TGTGCCAGCAGCTCCCAGGTCTCCGGGGATACGCAGTATTTT,CASSSQVSGDTQYF
TRBV20-1,TRBD2,many,TRBJ2-7,TGCAGTGCATTGAGCGGGGGCCTGACCTACGAGCAGTACTTC,CSALSGGLTYEQYF
TRBV20-1,.,few,TRBJ1-1,TGCAGTGCTAGAGATCGGGGGTACAGGACTATGAACACTGAAGCTTTCTTT,CSARDRGYRTMNTEAFF
TRBV11-2,.,few,TRBJ2-2,TGTGCCAGCAGCTTAGAAGGGGGGCTATTACGAACCGGGGAGCTGTTTTTT,CASSLEGGLLRTGELFF
TRBV7-9,.,few,TRBJ2-5,TGTGCCAGCAGCTTATTCGCCCAGGAGACCCAGTACTTC,CASSLFAQETQYF
TRBV7-9,.,few,TRBJ1-1,TGTGCCAGCAGCTACACCCCCGCCGGGGCCTACACTGAAGCTTTCTTT,CASSYTPAGAYTEAFF
TRBV5-1,.,few,TRBJ1-4,TGCGCCAGCAGCTTGGCCCAAGTAGGGTTAACCGAAAAACTGTTTTTT,CASSLAQVGLTEKLFF
TRBV4-1,.,.,TRBJ1-1,TGCGCCAGCAGCCAACTAGTTCATGGGTCTGAAGCTTTCTTT,CASSQLVHGSEAFF
TRBV20-1,.,.,TRBJ2-3,TGCAGTGCTAGAGATCCCCTCCCCGATACGCAGTATTTT,CSARDPLPDTQYF
TRBV20-1,TRBD1,few,TRBJ1-1,TGCAGTGCAAAGGGACAGTCGAACACTGAAGCTTTCTTT,CSAKGQSNTEAFF
TRBV20-1,.,.,TRBJ2-5,TGCAGTGCTAGAGCCGGGTCCGCAGAGACCCAGTACTTC,CSARAGSAETQYF
TRBV7-9,.,.,TRBJ1-2,TGTGCCAGCAGCTTAGAGCTACTCAGCAACTATGGCTACACCTTC,CASSLELLSNYGYTF
TRBV12-3/TRBV12-4,.,few,TRBJ1-6,TGTGCCAGCTCACCCGGGGGCAATAATTCACCCCTCCACTTT,CASSPGGNNSPLHF
TRBV7-7,.,few,TRBJ2-3,TGTGCTAGCAGCTCAGTCGGGGAAACTAGCACAGATACGCAGTATTTT,CASSSVGETSTDTQYF
TRBV18,TRBD1,few,TRBJ1-2,TGTGCCAGCTCACCTAACCAGGACAGGGTTGATGGCTACACCTTC,CASSPNQDRVDGYTF
TRBV7-6,.,few,TRBJ1-2,TGTGCCAGCAGCGCGAGCGGGGGGAGGAACTATGGCTACACCTTC,CASSASGGRNYGYTF
TRBV30,.,.,TRBJ1-1,TGTGCCTGGAACCCAAATGTGGGGGACACTGAAGCTTTCTTT,CAWNPNVGDTEAFF
TRBV18,.,few,TRBJ1-6,TGTGCCAGCTCATCTGCTACTGGGGATTCACCCCTCCACTTT,CASSSATGDSPLHF
TRBV12-3/TRBV12-4,TRBD1,.,TRBJ1-5,TGTGCCAGCAGTCTATCGACAGGGAGGGTAGATCAGCCCCAGCATTTT,CASSLSTGRVDQPQHF
TRBV11-2,.,.,TRBJ2-2,TGTGCCAGCAGCCTGCGGCGCGGAAACACCGGGGAGCTGTTTTTT,CASSLRRGNTGELFF
TRBV29-1,TRBD1,many,TRBJ1-5,TGCAGCGTTGTTGGACAGGGTGACAATCAGCCCCAGCATTTT,CSVVGQGDNQPQHF
TRBV20-1,TRBD1,.,TRBJ2-5,TGCAGTGCTAGAATTAGGGGGCTTCTAGAGACCCAGTACTTC,CSARIRGLLETQYF
TRBV20-1,TRBD2,.,TRBJ2-3,TGCAGTGCCACGACGTTGACTAGCGGGGATCTCACAGATACGCAGTATTTT,CSATTLTSGDLTDTQYF
TRBV5-1,.,.,TRBJ1-4,TGCGCCAGCAGCCCAATCCAGGGTTATGAAAAACTGTTTTTT,CASSPIQGYEKLFF
TRBV27,TRBD1,.,TRBJ1-1,TGTGCCAGCCAGGGACAGGGTGGGCGCACTGAAGCTTTCTTT,CASQGQGGRTEAFF
TRBV27,TRBD1,.,TRBJ1-2,TGTGCCAGCGGCCGGGACAGTTATAACTATGGCTACACCTTC,CASGRDSYNYGYTF
TRBV6-5,.,few,TRBJ2-7,TGTGCCAGCAGTTACGATAGCGCCTACGAGCAGTACTTC,CASSYDSAYEQYF
TRBV5-1,.,few,TRBJ2-7,TGCGCCAGCAGCACCGGACACACTGGCTACGAGCAGTACTTC,CASSTGHTGYEQYF
TRBV12-3/TRBV12-4,TRBD1,few,TRBJ1-5,TGTGCCAGCAGGAACAGGGGGAGCAATCAGCCCCAGCATTTT,CASRNRGSNQPQHF
TRBV4-3,.,.,TRBJ1-2,TGCGCCAGCAGCCAAGATCGAGGGGGGGCCGTCTATGGCTACACCTTC,CASSQDRGGAVYGYTF
TRBV14,.,few,TRBJ2-3,TGTGCCAGCAGCCAAGTTAGCCTCACAGATACGCAGTATTTT,CASSQVSLTDTQYF
TRBV6-1,TRBD1,.,TRBJ2-7,TGTGCCAGCGATCCGACAGGGGTGCCTTCCTACGAGCAGTACTTC,CASDPTGVPSYEQYF